Presented here are 23 T cell receptor beta chains from one specimen sequenced in a study of blood T cells in healthy people across ages. Next came a second PCR, run for about 7 to 11 cycles, which used a sample-barcoded 5' primer along with a J-beta primer mix. TCRdb analysed the 5' RACE reads with MiXCR anew, one entry per CDR3 protein. The sample contains about 600,000 distinct CDR3 sequences, roughly 43% of which appear only once. The sequencing input was blood. These receptors originate from an elderly man in good health.

The rearrangement uses TRBV5-1 and TRBJ1-1, with D perhaps TRBD1 (6 bases). Trimming took off 4 bases at V and 4 bases at J, with 17 bases between the two ends. There are 15 residues in the CDR3. Germline V CDR1 and CDR2: SGHRS, YFSETQ. The CDR3 bases are TGCGCCAGCAGCCGATTAGGCGGACAGAGCACTGAAGCTTTCTTT. It yields the protein CASSRLGGQSTEAFF. The full variable domain, in which reference TRBV5-1 and TRBJ1-1 provide the parts outside the CDR3, is KAGVTQTPRYLIKTRGQQVTLSCSPISGHRSVSWYQQTPGQGLQFLFEYFSETQRNKGNFPGRFSGRQFSNSRSEMNVSTLELGDSALYLCASSRLGGQSTEAFFGQGTRLTVV.

The V and J genes are TRBV29-1 and TRBJ2-3; tentatively, D is TRBD2 (5 bases). Looked up from germline, CDR1 is SQVTM and CDR2 is ANQGSEA. The CDR3 contains 13 residues. Trimming pared 4 bases from V and 3 bases from J, leaving 11 bases between. In DNA, the CDR3 is TGCAGCGTTGTAGACTCGGGGACAGATACGCAGTATTTT. Its protein is CSVVDSGTDTQYF.

This clonotype is a singleton in its sample. A much larger clone lies one base from this, so it may be a read error. The chain carries TRBV5-6 and TRBJ2-5; D gene ambiguous. CDR1 is SGHDT, CDR2 YYEEEE, per germline. Trimming took off 3 bases at V and 2 bases at J, with 11 bases between the two ends. The CDR3 totals 14 residues. The CDR3 is CASSSLFWQETQYF. The CDR3 nucleotides are TGTGCCAGCAGCTCGCTGTTTTGGCAAGAGACCCAGTACTTC.

This clonotype has only a few counts. This rearrangement joins TRBV11-3 to TRBJ2-5, with unresolved D. CDR3 length: 13 residues. V lost 5 bases and J lost 1, with 8 bases in between. The V gene's germline CDR1 is SGHNT and CDR2 YENEEA. The CDR3 DNA reads as TGTGCCAGCAGCCCGACGGCCCAAGAGACCCAGTACTTC. Its translation is CASSPTAQETQYF.

This clonotype has only a few counts. The chain is built from TRBV9 and TRBJ2-1; 9 bases match TRBD2. The CDR3 spans 15 residues. Germline-derived CDR1 and CDR2 are SGDLS and YYNGEE. With 3 bases clipped from V and 9 bases from J, the junction kept 10 bases outside the gene matches. Written as DNA, the CDR3 is TGTGCCAGCAGCGCCGGGGCTGAGACTAGCGGTGAGCAGTTCTTC. It codes for CASSAGAETSGEQFF.

The genes are TRBV7-9 and TRBJ2-4, with D possibly being TRBD1 (6 bases). The J call may be wrong; the DNA end is better matched by TRBJ2-5. The CDR3 has 13 amino acids. In germline, CDR1 is SEHNR, CDR2 FQNEAQ (reference sequence). The CDR3 nucleotides read TGTGCCAGCAGCCCCAAGGACAGCGAGACCCAGTACTTC. Translation: CASSPKDSETQYF.

This clonotype was detected a few times. The V and J genes are TRBV20-1 and TRBJ2-7, with D perhaps TRBD2 (6 bases). The CDR3 is made up of 15 amino acids. Between the trimmed V and J ends, which lost 1 base and 2 bases, there was a span of 15 bases. The germline V gene has CDR1 DFQATT and CDR2 SNEGSKA (reference sequence). The CDR3 loop is CSARALLAGTYEQYF. CDR3 sequence (DNA): TGCAGTGCTAGAGCCCTCCTCGCGGGAACCTACGAGCAGTACTTC.

The genes are TRBV21-1 and TRBJ2-3; the D call in the table, TRBD2, was not verified against the DNA. TRBV21-1 is given as a pseudogene. This CDR3 has 18 amino acids. The CDR3 is CASSKVASGRYGTDTQYF. The CDR3 DNA sequence: TGTGCCAGCAGCAAAGTGGCTAGCGGGAGATATGGCACAGATACGCAGTATTTT.

The chain couples TRBV4-3 to TRBJ1-4; 8 bases are shared with TRBD1. This CDR3 has 19 amino acids. The germline V gene encodes CDR1 LGHNA and CDR2 YSLEER. The junction had 15 bases not matched to a gene; V was cut back by 1 base and J by 5 bases. This CDR3 is CASSQARGGTGAGNEKLFF. The CDR3 nucleotides read TGCGCCAGCAGCCAAGCCAGAGGGGGGACAGGCGCGGGAAATGAAAAACTGTTTTTT.

As to this clonotype: The junction departs from germline at one end; a sequencing error may be responsible. This chain links TRBV2 with TRBJ2-6, with a possible D match to TRBD1 (5 bases). Germline assignment: CDR1 SNHLY and CDR2 FYNNEI. The CDR3 totals 15 residues. The CDR3 region has the DNA TGTGCCAGCAGTGACGGCTACTCTGGGGCCAACATCCTGACTTTC. Its protein product is CASSDGYSGANILTF.

Regarding this clonotype: This may be a read error, as it is one base from a much larger clone. The V call is TRBV29-1, the J call TRBJ2-3; 7 positions match TRBD2. CDR1 is SQVTM, CDR2 ANQGSEA, per germline. This CDR3 has 15 residues. The ends lost 2 bases at V and 3 bases at J; junction bases unmatched: 8. The CDR3 bases are TGCAGCGTTGAATCGGGGCGGGGGTCTACAGATACGCAGTATTTT. Translation: CSVESGRGSTDTQYF.

This clonotype was detected only a few times. V usage is TRBV4-3 and J usage is TRBJ2-6, with TRBD2 matching over 8 bases. CDR1 LGHNA and CDR2 YSLEER come from the germline V gene. Unmatched junction bases numbered 7, after V lost 6 bases and J lost 3 bases. CDR3 size: 16 residues. This CDR3 reads CASSHGRASGANVLTF. The CDR3, as DNA: TGCGCCAGCAGTCACGGGAGGGCCAGTGGGGCCAACGTCCTGACTTTC.

The genes are TRBV4-3 and TRBJ2-3; D ambiguous. Germline V lookup: CDR1 LGHNA, CDR2 YSLEER. V lost 1 base and J lost 1, with 9 bases in between. The CDR3 extends over 15 amino acids. The CDR3 loop is CASSQVQARTDTQYF. The CDR3 DNA follows: TGCGCCAGCAGCCAAGTTCAGGCCCGCACAGATACGCAGTATTTT.

This clonotype was seen a handful of times. V and J are TRBV15 and TRBJ2-1; D is possibly TRBD1 (5 bases). The CDR3 contains 12 residues. Germline lookup yields CDR1 LNHNV and CDR2 YYDKDF (reference sequence). Between the trimmed V and J ends, which lost 0 bases and 8 bases, there was a span of 5 bases. CDR3: CATSRDRDEQFF. DNA of the CDR3: TGTGCCACCAGCAGAGACAGGGATGAGCAGTTCTTC.

This clonotype was found a few times. J is TRBJ2-4 and V is TRBV7-2, with 10 bases that match TRBD1. The V segment lost 5 bases and the J segment 0 bases; nucleotides outside the gene matches: 7. The CDR3 is 17 residues long. The V gene's germline CDR1 is SGHTA and CDR2 FQGNSA. DNA for the CDR3: TGTGCCAGCAGCCTGACAGGGGGCGCCGGAGCCAAAAACATTCAGTACTTC. Translating it yields CASSLTGGAGAKNIQYF.

This clonotype was detected only a few times. The genes are TRBV20-1 and TRBJ2-7; D ambiguous. Germline-derived CDR1 and CDR2 are DFQATT and SNEGSKA (reference sequence). There are 12 residues in the CDR3. V lost 4 bases and J lost 3, with 10 bases in between. CDR3 in DNA: TGCAGTGCTATGGTTGGGGACTACGAGCAGTACTTC. Translation gives CSAMVGDYEQYF.

The rearrangement links TRBV11-2 to TRBJ2-3; TRBD2 is a possible D gene (6 bases). This CDR3 spans 14 amino acids. Trimming took off 1 base at V and 8 bases at J, with 13 bases between the two ends. The germline gives CDR1 SGHAT, CDR2 FQNNGV. CDR3 DNA sequence: TGTGCCAGCAGCTTAGGGACTAACTCTGGTACGCAGTATTTT. This translates into CASSLGTNSGTQYF.

V and J are TRBV2 and TRBJ2-1; D is undetermined. The DNA matches TRBJ2-7 better at its end, which makes the J call doubtful. The CDR3 spans 14 residues. The germline V gene encodes CDR1 SNHLY and CDR2 FYNNEI. The CDR3 spells CASSDISSYNEQYF. The CDR3 region has the DNA TGTGCCAGCAGCGATATAAGCTCCTACAATGAGCAGTACTTC.

The V and J genes are TRBV3-1 and TRBJ2-7; no clear D. The DNA end favors TRBJ2-4, so the J call may be wrong. In germline, CDR1 is LGHDT, CDR2 YNNKEL (reference sequence). The CDR3 has 14 amino acids. Here the CDR3 reads CASSQALDVDIQYF. The CDR3 DNA is TGTGCCAGCAGCCAAGCTCTGGACGTGGACATTCAGTACTTC.

This clonotype appeared a few times. Mismatch with germline at one junction end may stem from a read error. CDR3 sequence (DNA): TGCAGCGCTAGAAGGAGGGAAAGGCTAGCGGGGGAAGTTGGTGAGCAGTTCTTC. This encodes CSARRRERLAGEVGEQFF. This chain links TRBV20-1 with TRBJ2-1, with 10 bases fitting TRBD2. The V gene's germline CDR1 is DFQATT and CDR2 SNEGSKA (reference sequence). The CDR3 has 18 amino acids.

The chain couples TRBV6-2 or TRBV6-3 to TRBJ1-1, with 7 bases that match TRBD1. The CDR3 has 15 residues. Germline trimming cut 2 bases from V and 6 bases from J; bases unmatched to any gene: 9. CDR1 is MNHEY, CDR2 SVGEGT, per germline. DNA of the CDR3: TGTGCCAGCAGTTACGCTACAGGGGATGACCCTGAAGCTTTCTTT. Protein product: CASSYATGDDPEAFF.

This clonotype was picked up a small number of times. V is TRBV29-1 and J is TRBJ2-5, with 12 bases matching TRBD2. V lost 5 bases to trimming and J lost 11 bases; unmatched junction nucleotides: 9. Germline lookup yields CDR1 SQVTM and CDR2 ANQGSEA. CDR3 length equals 13 residues. The CDR3 spells CSVKGLAGNEQYF. In DNA, the CDR3 is TGCAGCGTTAAGGGACTAGCGGGCAATGAGCAGTACTTC.

The chain couples TRBV20-1 to TRBJ2-1; TRBD2 matches 8 bases. V trimming: 6 bases; J trimming: 0 bases; junction bases outside the gene matches: 7. This CDR3 has 15 amino acids. Looked up from germline, CDR1 is DFQATT and CDR2 is SNEGSKA (reference sequence). CDR3: CSAGGGTSSYNEQFF. The CDR3 nucleotides read TGCAGTGCGGGCGGGGGGACGAGCTCCTACAATGAGCAGTTCTTC.